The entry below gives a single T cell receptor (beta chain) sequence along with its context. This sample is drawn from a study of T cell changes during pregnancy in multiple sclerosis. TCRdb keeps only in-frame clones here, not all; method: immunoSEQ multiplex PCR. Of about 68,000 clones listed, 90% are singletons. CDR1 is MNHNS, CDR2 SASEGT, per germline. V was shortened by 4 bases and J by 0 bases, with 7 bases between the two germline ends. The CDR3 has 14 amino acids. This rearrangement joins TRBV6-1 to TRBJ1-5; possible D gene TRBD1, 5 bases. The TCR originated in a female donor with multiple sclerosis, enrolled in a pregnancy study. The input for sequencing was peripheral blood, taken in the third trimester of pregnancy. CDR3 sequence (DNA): TGTGCCAGCAGTGGGGGCACTAGCAATCAGCCCCAGCATTTT. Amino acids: CASSGGTSNQPQHF.